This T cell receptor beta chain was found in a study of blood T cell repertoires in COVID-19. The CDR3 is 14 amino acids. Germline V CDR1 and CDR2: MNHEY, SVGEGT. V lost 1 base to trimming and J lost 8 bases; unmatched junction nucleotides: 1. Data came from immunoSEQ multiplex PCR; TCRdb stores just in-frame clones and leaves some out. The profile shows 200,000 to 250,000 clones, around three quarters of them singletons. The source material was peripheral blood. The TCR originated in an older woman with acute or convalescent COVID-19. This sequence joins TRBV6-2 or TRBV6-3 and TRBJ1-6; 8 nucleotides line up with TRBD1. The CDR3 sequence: CASSYLDRDSPLHF. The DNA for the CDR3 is TGTGCCAGCAGTTACTTGGACAGGGATTCACCCCTCCACTTT.